This TCR beta chain was captured in a study of control samples from healthy donors and cancer patients. Trimming shortened V by 1 base and J by 7 bases, and 16 bases separated the two germline ends. This CDR3 is built from 15 residues. The germline V gene has CDR1 LGHDT and CDR2 YNNKEL (reference sequence). Clones were sequenced by immunoSEQ multiplex PCR, and TCRdb holds only the in-frame ones, with some missing. This sample has roughly 220,000 clones, with about 95% found just once. Sequencing input: blood. The rearrangement joins TRBV3-1 (or the pseudogene TRBV3-2) to TRBJ2-5, with TRBD1 as a possible D gene (5 bases). The clonotype was recovered from a man aged 45-65 years in good health. The CDR3 protein is CASSQVVAGLGTQYF. The CDR3, as DNA: TGTGCCAGCAGCCAAGTCGTAGCAGGGCTAGGGACCCAGTACTTC.